The rows below give T cell receptor beta chains drawn from one sample of a study of blood T cell repertoires in COVID-19. Produced via immunoSEQ multiplex PCR; TCRdb's table is partial and in-frame only. The table has some 83,000 clones, roughly 90% seen once. Sample: peripheral blood. The source is a man in his forties or fifties with acute or convalescent COVID-19. Each CDR3 is given with its conserved first and last residue. The D gene is left open where the match is weak. A row's size may be missing; if present it is once, few, many or a size class.

V: TRBV6-1
D: TRBD1
J: TRBJ2-1
size: NA
length: 14
CDR3: CASSEGPPGQGKFF
DNA: TGTGCCAGCAGTGAAGGGCCTCCGGGACAGGGAAAGTTCTTC

V: TRBV11-2
D: NA
J: TRBJ2-3
size: NA
length: 16
CDR3: CASSSGTFTSTDTQYF
DNA: TGTGCCAGCAGCTCTGGGACTTTTACTAGCACAGATACGCAGTATTTT

V: TRBV11-2
D: TRBD1
J: TRBJ2-1
size: NA
length: 15
CDR3: CASSSQGAPYNEQFF
DNA: TGTGCCAGCAGTTCACAGGGGGCCCCCTACAATGAGCAGTTCTTC

V: TRBV2
D: NA
J: TRBJ2-7
size: once
length: 15
CDR3: CASSEPGLNSYEQYF
DNA: TGTGCCAGCAGTGAGCCGGGACTCAACTCCTACGAGCAGTACTTC

V: TRBV9
D: TRBD2
J: TRBJ2-3
size: NA
length: 15
CDR3: CASSFRTSSTDTQYF
DNA: TGTGCCAGCAGCTTCAGGACTAGCAGCACAGATACGCAGTATTTT

V: TRBV7-3
D: TRBD1
J: TRBJ1-1
size: NA
length: 15
CDR3: CASSRTGSIRTEAFF
DNA: TGTGCCAGCAGCCGGACAGGGTCGATAAGAACTGAAGCTTTCTTT

V: TRBV6-5
D: TRBD1
J: TRBJ1-5
size: NA
length: 15
CDR3: CASSETGYSNQPQHF
DNA: TGTGCCAGCTCCGAGACAGGGTATAGCAATCAGCCCCAGCATTTT

V: TRBV14
D: NA
J: TRBJ2-3
size: NA
length: 17
CDR3: CASSPEFSSRATDTQYF
DNA: TGTGCCAGCAGCCCAGAATTCTCCTCGAGGGCCACAGATACGCAGTATTTT

V: TRBV18
D: TRBD1
J: TRBJ2-5
size: few
length: 17
CDR3: CASSPPRQGAFRSPQYF
DNA: TGTGCCAGCTCACCACCACGCCAGGGGGCCTTTAGGAGTCCCCAGTACTTC

V: TRBV28
D: NA
J: TRBJ1-1
size: NA
length: 16
CDR3: CASSPPGQGLNTEAFF
DNA: TGTGCCAGCAGTCCCCCCGGGCAGGGCTTGAACACTGAAGCTTTCTTT

V: TRBV12-3/TRBV12-4
D: NA
J: TRBJ2-3
size: NA
length: 12
CDR3: CASRTTGNTQYF
DNA: TGTGCCAGCAGAACCACAGGAAATACGCAGTATTTT

V: TRBV21-1
D: NA
J: TRBJ1-2
size: NA
length: 12
CDR3: CAGPTGDYGYTF
DNA: TGTGCCGGCCCAACAGGGGACTATGGCTACACCTTC

V: TRBV6-5
D: NA
J: TRBJ2-2
size: NA
length: 13
CDR3: CASVGGHTGELFF
DNA: TGTGCCAGCGTAGGTGGGCATACCGGGGAGCTGTTTTTT

V: TRBV7-6
D: TRBD2
J: TRBJ2-5
size: NA
length: 17
CDR3: CASSWTSGGAWQETQYF
DNA: TGTGCCAGCAGCTGGACTAGCGGGGGGGCCTGGCAAGAGACCCAGTACTTC

V: TRBV4-2
D: NA
J: TRBJ2-2
size: NA
length: 17
CDR3: CASSQGLGTDYTGELFF
DNA: TGTGCCAGCAGCCAAGGACTAGGGACGGATTACACCGGGGAGCTGTTTTTT

V: TRBV6-5
D: TRBD1
J: TRBJ1-2
size: once
length: 14
CDR3: CASSYGTGTYGYTF
DNA: TGTGCCAGCAGTTACGGGACAGGGACGTATGGCTACACCTTC

V: TRBV27
D: NA
J: TRBJ2-7
size: NA
length: 13
CDR3: CASSLATTYEQYF
DNA: TGTGCCAGCAGTTTGGCGACAACTTACGAGCAGTACTTC

V: TRBV12-3/TRBV12-4
D: NA
J: TRBJ2-5
size: NA
length: 13
CDR3: CASSSGYQETQYF
DNA: TGTGCCAGCAGCTCAGGGTACCAAGAGACCCAGTACTTC

V: TRBV7-9
D: TRBD2
J: TRBJ2-3
size: NA
length: 14
CDR3: CASSPGAGADTQYF
DNA: TGTGCCAGCAGCCCGGGCGCGGGGGCAGATACGCAGTATTTT

V: TRBV30
D: NA
J: TRBJ1-4
size: NA
length: 15
CDR3: CAWKSWGGTNEKLFF
DNA: TGTGCCTGGAAATCTTGGGGAGGGACTAATGAAAAACTGTTTTTT

V: TRBV9
D: NA
J: TRBJ2-1
size: NA
length: 15
CDR3: CASSPEGSSYNEQFF
DNA: TGTGCCAGCAGCCCAGAGGGTAGCTCCTACAATGAGCAGTTCTTC

V: TRBV4-1
D: TRBD2
J: TRBJ2-1
size: NA
length: 16
CDR3: CASSQVAGGPYNEQFF
DNA: TGCGCCAGCAGCCAAGTAGCGGGAGGGCCCTACAATGAGCAGTTCTTC

V: TRBV4-1
D: TRBD1
J: TRBJ1-1
size: NA
length: 19
CDR3: CASSPIGDLRGRGNTEAFF
DNA: TGCGCCAGCAGCCCAATCGGGGATTTGAGGGGGCGAGGGAACACTGAAGCTTTCTTT

V: TRBV5-6
D: TRBD1
J: TRBJ2-5
size: NA
length: 16
CDR3: CASSPTPTGGRKTQYF
DNA: TGTGCCAGCAGCCCGACCCCGACAGGGGGCCGAAAGACCCAGTACTTC